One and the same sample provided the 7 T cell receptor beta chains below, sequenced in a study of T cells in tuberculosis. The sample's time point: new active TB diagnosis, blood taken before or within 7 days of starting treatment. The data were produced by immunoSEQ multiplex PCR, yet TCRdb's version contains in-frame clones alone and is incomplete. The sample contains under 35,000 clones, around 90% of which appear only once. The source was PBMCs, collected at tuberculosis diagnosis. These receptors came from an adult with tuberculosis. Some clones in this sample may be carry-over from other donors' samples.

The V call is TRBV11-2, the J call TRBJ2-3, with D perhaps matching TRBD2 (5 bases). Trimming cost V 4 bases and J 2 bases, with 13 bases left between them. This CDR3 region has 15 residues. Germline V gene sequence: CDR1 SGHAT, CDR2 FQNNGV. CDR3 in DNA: TGTGCCAGCAGCTCTAGTGCGGGCCACACAGATACGCAGTATTTT. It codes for CASSSSAGHTDTQYF.

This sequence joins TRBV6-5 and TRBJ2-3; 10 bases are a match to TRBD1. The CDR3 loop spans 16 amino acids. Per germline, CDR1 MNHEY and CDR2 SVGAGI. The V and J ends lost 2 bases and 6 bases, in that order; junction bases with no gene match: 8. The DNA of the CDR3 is TGTGCCAGCAGTTACGGCACCGGGACAGGGGTTGATACGCAGTATTTT. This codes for CASSYGTGTGVDTQYF.

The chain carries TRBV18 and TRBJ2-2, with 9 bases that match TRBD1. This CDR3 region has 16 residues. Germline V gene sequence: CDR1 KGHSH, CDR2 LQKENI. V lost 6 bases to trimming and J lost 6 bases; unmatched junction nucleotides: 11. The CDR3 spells CASSAGQGKVAGELFF. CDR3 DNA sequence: TGTGCCAGCTCGGCCGGACAGGGGAAAGTGGCCGGGGAGCTGTTTTTT.

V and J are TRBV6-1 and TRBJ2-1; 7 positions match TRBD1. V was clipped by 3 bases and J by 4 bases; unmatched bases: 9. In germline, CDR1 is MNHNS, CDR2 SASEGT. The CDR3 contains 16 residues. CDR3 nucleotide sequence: TGTGCCAGCAGTGACCGTTGGACAGGACATTACAATGAGCAGTTCTTC. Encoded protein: CASSDRWTGHYNEQFF.

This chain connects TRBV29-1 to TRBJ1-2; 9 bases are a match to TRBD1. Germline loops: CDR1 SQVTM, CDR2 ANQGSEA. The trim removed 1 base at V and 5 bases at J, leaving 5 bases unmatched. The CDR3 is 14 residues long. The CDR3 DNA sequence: TGCAGCGTTGAAGTACAGGGGGCGGTGTATGGCTACACCTTC. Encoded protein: CSVEVQGAVYGYTF. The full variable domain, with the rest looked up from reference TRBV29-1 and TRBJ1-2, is SAVISQKPSRDICQRGTSLTIQCQVDSQVTMMFWYRQQPGQSLTLIATANQGSEATYESGFVIDKFPISRPNLTFSTLTVSNMSPEDSSIYLCSVEVQGAVYGYTFGSGTRLTVV.

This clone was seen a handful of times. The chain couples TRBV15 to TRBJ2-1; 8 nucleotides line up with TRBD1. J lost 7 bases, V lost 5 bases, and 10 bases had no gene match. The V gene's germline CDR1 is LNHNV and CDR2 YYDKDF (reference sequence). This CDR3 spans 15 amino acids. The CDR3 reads CATSPDRGGKNEQFF. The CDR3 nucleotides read TGTGCCACCAGCCCAGACAGGGGAGGTAAGAATGAGCAGTTCTTC.

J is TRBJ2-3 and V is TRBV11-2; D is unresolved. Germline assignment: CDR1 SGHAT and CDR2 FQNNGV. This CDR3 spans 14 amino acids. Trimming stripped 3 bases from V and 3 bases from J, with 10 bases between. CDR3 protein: CASSLGSGTDTQYF. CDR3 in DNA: TGTGCCAGCAGCTTGGGTTCCGGGACAGATACGCAGTATTTT.